Below, 27 T cell receptor beta chains from the same sample are listed, as sequenced in a study of blood T cell repertoires in COVID-19. TCRdb keeps only in-frame clones here, not all; method: immunoSEQ multiplex PCR. The sample includes around 370,000 clones, under 95% of them seen just once. Sequencing was carried out using peripheral blood. These receptors came from a woman aged 18-29 years who had recovered from COVID-19.

J is TRBJ1-2 and V is TRBV30; D unclear. The CDR3 loop spans 13 amino acids. Trimming removed 4 bases from V and 0 bases from J, with 9 bases in between. The germline gives CDR1 GTSNPN, CDR2 SVGIG (reference sequence). The CDR3 nucleotides are TGTGCCTGGATGTTATCGTCTAACTATGGCTACACCTTC. Translating it yields CAWMLSSNYGYTF.

The CDR3 region is CASSEAGAQETQYF. The CDR3 region has the DNA TGTGCCAGCAGTGAAGCGGGGGCCCAAGAGACCCAGTACTTC. The chain joins TRBV6-1 to TRBJ2-5, with D tentatively TRBD1 (6 bases). Germline lookup yields CDR1 MNHNS and CDR2 SASEGT. The CDR3 sequence is 14 residues long. V was trimmed by 0 bases and J by 1 base, leaving 6 bases between them.

This rearrangement joins TRBV14 to TRBJ2-6, with TRBD2 as a possible D gene (5 bases). The V gene lost 6 bases and the J gene lost 2 bases, with 5 bases spanning the gap. This CDR3 spans 13 amino acids. Germline V gene sequence: CDR1 SGHDN, CDR2 FVKESK. The CDR3 here is CASRRAGANVLTF. Written as DNA, the CDR3 is TGTGCCAGCAGGAGGGCTGGGGCCAACGTCCTGACTTTC.

This clone was observed a single time. This chain connects TRBV11-3 to TRBJ2-2; a possible D gene is TRBD1 (6 bases). CDR1 SGHNT and CDR2 YENEEA come from the germline V gene. The CDR3 contains 14 residues. Trimming pared 3 bases from V and 11 bases from J, leaving 16 bases between. Here the CDR3 reads CASSLRQVPDELFF. The CDR3 DNA reads TGTGCCAGCAGCTTGAGACAGGTCCCGGATGAGCTGTTTTTT.

The chain couples TRBV4-3 to TRBJ1-1; 9 nucleotides match TRBD1. J lost 5 bases, V lost 4 bases, and 2 bases had no gene match. CDR3 length: 13 residues. Germline V lookup: CDR1 LGHNA, CDR2 YSLEER. CDR3 bases: TGCGCCAGCAGCCTCGGACAGGGGACTGAAGCTTTCTTT. It specifies CASSLGQGTEAFF.

This clone has more than one count but fewer than ten. The rearrangement uses TRBV7-2 and TRBJ2-3; the match to TRBD2 covers 8 bases. The V and J ends lost 3 bases and 4 bases, in that order; junction bases with no gene match: 6. CDR1 is SGHTA and CDR2 is FQGNSA in the germline V gene. The CDR3 sequence is 15 residues long. The CDR3 sequence: CASSFRAGESDTQYF. Written as DNA, the CDR3 is TGTGCCAGCAGCTTCCGAGCGGGAGAATCAGATACGCAGTATTTT.

V and J are TRBV7-2 and TRBJ2-1; TRBD2 aligns across 7 bases. V was pared by 1 base and J by 2 bases, with 5 bases of the junction left unmatched. This CDR3 has 16 residues. The germline CDR1 and CDR2 sequences are SGHTA and FQGNSA. CDR3 sequence reads: CASSLGGLGTYNEQFF. CDR3 DNA sequence: TGTGCCAGCAGCTTAGGAGGACTAGGAACCTACAATGAGCAGTTCTTC.

V and J are TRBV13 and TRBJ1-2; 9 nucleotides match TRBD1. The CDR3 sequence is 15 residues long. Trimming took 0 bases from V and 5 from J; bases not matched to a gene: 4. CDR1 and CDR2 from the germline V gene are PRHDT and FYEKMQ (reference sequence). CDR3 residues: CASSLGTGGQYGYTF. The DNA for the CDR3 is TGTGCCAGCAGCTTAGGGACAGGGGGTCAGTATGGCTACACCTTC.

J is TRBJ2-1 and V is TRBV13; 12 bases align to TRBD2. J was trimmed by 6 bases and V by 5 bases; bases with no gene match: 5. Per germline, CDR1 PRHDT and CDR2 FYEKMQ (reference sequence). CDR3 length: 15 residues. The CDR3 sequence: CASSSTSGRSNEQFF. Written as DNA, the CDR3 is TGTGCCAGCAGCAGTACTAGCGGGAGGAGCAATGAGCAGTTCTTC.

In the case of this clone: Other DNA sequences in this specimen translate into the identical CDR3. This chain uses TRBV6-5 with TRBJ1-5, with D perhaps matching TRBD1 (6 bases). The CDR3 spans 13 residues. The germline V gene has CDR1 MNHEY and CDR2 SVGAGI. V was shortened by 8 bases and J by 6 bases, with 14 bases between the two germline ends. The CDR3 loop is CASSRGIGQPQHF. In DNA, the CDR3 is TGTGCCAGCTCCAGGGGAATCGGTCAGCCCCAGCATTTT.

This rearrangement joins TRBV5-1 to TRBJ1-1; 7 bases map to TRBD1. Germline V gene data show CDR1 as SGHRS and CDR2 as YFSETQ. This CDR3 has 16 amino acids. J was trimmed by 0 bases and V by 1 base; bases with no gene match: 6. This CDR3 reads CASSLKGGGMNTEAFF. CDR3 DNA: TGCGCCAGCAGCTTGAAAGGGGGCGGGATGAACACTGAAGCTTTCTTT.

This chain joins TRBV19 and TRBJ2-7, with unresolved D. V was cut by 5 bases and J by 3 bases, with 17 bases left in between. Germline CDR1 LNHDA, CDR2 SQIVND (reference sequence). The CDR3 is 15 amino acids. CDR3 region: CASSPSMTRNYEQYV. CDR3 nucleotide sequence: TGTGCCAGTAGTCCCTCCATGACAAGAAACTACGAGCAGTACGTC.

This chain connects TRBV25-1 to TRBJ2-2, with 7 bases identical to TRBD2. The length of the CDR3 is 18 residues. Germline trimming cut 4 bases from V and 3 bases from J; bases unmatched to any gene: 14. Per the germline V gene, CDR1 is MGHDK and CDR2 is SYGVNS. CDR3 DNA: TGTGCCAGCAGTGCGGGGGAGGGACCTTCTTGGGACACCGGGGAGCTGTTTTTT. This translates into CASSAGEGPSWDTGELFF.

The chain joins TRBV25-1 to TRBJ2-3, with D possibly matching TRBD2 (6 bases). The CDR3 runs to 14 residues. Germline V gives CDR1 MGHDK, CDR2 SYGVNS. Trimming removed 1 base from V and 5 bases from J, with 10 bases in between. The chain's CDR3 is CASSEWGEEDTQYF. Written as DNA, the CDR3 is TGTGCCAGCAGTGAATGGGGGGAGGAAGATACGCAGTATTTT.

The chain recombines TRBV5-5 with TRBJ1-5; TRBD1 might be the D (6 bases). The germline V gene has CDR1 SGHKS and CDR2 YYEKEE (reference sequence). CDR3 length: 16 amino acids. The V gene lost 4 bases and the J gene lost 0 bases, with 14 bases spanning the gap. The CDR3 sequence is CASSRDIFSSNQPQHF. As DNA, the CDR3 is TGTGCCAGCAGCCGGGACATTTTTAGTAGCAATCAGCCCCAGCATTTT.

V gene TRBV6-2 or TRBV6-3 combines with J gene TRBJ2-7, with unresolved D. With 0 bases removed from V and 1 base from J, the gap between germline ends came to 10 bases. Germline V CDR1 and CDR2: MNHEY, SVGEGT. This CDR3 spans 15 amino acids. Here the CDR3 reads CASSYSAAQSYEQYV. CDR3 DNA: TGTGCCAGCAGTTACTCGGCGGCCCAATCCTACGAGCAGTACGTC.

The CDR3 protein is CASSRGLAPDTQYF. The DNA of the CDR3 is TGCGCCAGCAGCCGAGGGCTAGCTCCAGATACGCAGTATTTT. The chain links TRBV4-1 to TRBJ2-3; D is possibly TRBD2 (5 bases). Trimming shortened V by 4 bases and J by 4 bases, and 12 bases separated the two germline ends. The CDR3 is 14 amino acids. Germline values: CDR1 MGHRA, CDR2 YSYEKL.

This clone was seen only once. V is TRBV6-5 and J is TRBJ2-7; TRBD1 is a possible D gene (6 bases). With 7 bases removed from V and 1 base from J, the gap between germline ends came to 14 bases. This CDR3 comprises 14 residues. Germline loops: CDR1 MNHEY, CDR2 SVGAGI. The CDR3 DNA follows: TGTGCCAGCAAGTTAAACAGGGTTTCCTACGAGCAGTACGTC. Its protein product is CASKLNRVSYEQYV.

V gene TRBV29-1 combines with J gene TRBJ1-3; 9 bases line up with TRBD1. The germline V gene has CDR1 SQVTM and CDR2 ANQGSEA. The CDR3 sequence is 15 residues long. Trimming at V came to 7 bases and at J to 2 bases, leaving 9 bases not matched to a gene. The CDR3, as DNA: TGCAGCGCACGGACAGGGGCTAAGACTGGAAACACCATATATTTT. Residues: CSARTGAKTGNTIYF.

The chain couples TRBV3-1 (or the pseudogene TRBV3-2) to TRBJ1-4; D call uncertain. Trimming removed 4 bases from V and 7 bases from J, with 4 bases in between. The CDR3 is made up of 11 amino acids. Germline values: CDR1 LGHDT, CDR2 YNNKEL (reference sequence). The CDR3: CASSLREKLFF. The CDR3, as DNA: TGTGCCAGCAGCCTTCGTGAAAAACTGTTTTTT.

The chain recombines TRBV2 with TRBJ1-2; possibly TRBD1 for D (6 bases). Per the germline V gene, CDR1 is SNHLY and CDR2 is FYNNEI. The V gene lost 6 bases and the J gene lost 4 bases, with 21 bases spanning the gap. The CDR3 is 16 residues long. CDR3 nucleotide sequence: TGTGCCAGCAGAGGACAGTGGCTTACTGAAACCTATGGCTACACCTTC. It is translated as CASRGQWLTETYGYTF.

The chain combines TRBV15 with TRBJ2-3; D is perhaps TRBD2 (5 bases). Trimming cost V 1 base and J 5 bases, with 25 bases left between them. This CDR3 is 19 amino acids long. Looked up from germline, CDR1 is LNHNV and CDR2 is YYDKDF (reference sequence). The CDR3 region is CATSRALVSASLDEDTQYF. The CDR3 coding sequence is TGTGCCACCAGCAGAGCCTTAGTTAGCGCTAGCCTTGATGAAGATACGCAGTATTTT.

The genes are TRBV19 and TRBJ2-5, with D possibly matching TRBD2 (7 bases). This CDR3 has 16 residues. CDR1 and CDR2 from the germline V gene are LNHDA and SQIVND (reference sequence). V was clipped by 1 base and J by 5 bases, with 17 bases between them. This CDR3 is CASSIGGGAGVETQYF. In nucleotides, the CDR3 is TGTGCCAGTAGTATAGGGGGGGGCGCTGGTGTGGAGACCCAGTACTTC.

As DNA, the CDR3 is TGCGCCAGCAGCACTCAGGTTGCGGGGCCTGCTGGGGCCAACGTCCTGACTTTC. Protein sequence: CASSTQVAGPAGANVLTF. The chain joins TRBV5-1 to TRBJ2-6; perhaps TRBD2 as D (6 bases). Trimming shortened V by 4 bases and J by 2 bases, and 19 bases separated the two germline ends. CDR1 is SGHRS, CDR2 YFSETQ, per germline. The CDR3 loop spans 18 amino acids. Using reference TRBV5-1 and TRBJ2-6 for the parts outside the CDR3, the full variable domain is KAGVTQTPRYLIKTRGQQVTLSCSPISGHRSVSWYQQTPGQGLQFLFEYFSETQRNKGNFPGRFSGRQFSNSRSEMNVSTLELGDSALYLCASSTQVAGPAGANVLTFGAGSRLTVL.

The V and J genes are TRBV27 and TRBJ1-2; 10 positions agree with TRBD1. The V and J ends lost 2 bases and 4 bases, in that order; junction bases with no gene match: 4. CDR1 and CDR2 (germline): MNHEY, SMNVEV (reference sequence). The CDR3 totals 15 residues. The CDR3 is CASSLEGTGVYGYTF. The CDR3 DNA follows: TGTGCCAGCAGTTTAGAAGGGACAGGGGTCTATGGCTACACCTTC.

V and J are TRBV27 and TRBJ1-5; 7 nucleotides align to TRBD1. The CDR3 has 17 residues. Germline loops: CDR1 MNHEY, CDR2 SMNVEV (reference sequence). With V trimmed by 7 bases and J by 2 bases, 14 bases remained unmatched. The CDR3 here is CASKLLIGGAGNQPQHF. The CDR3 region has the DNA TGTGCCAGCAAATTATTGATAGGGGGCGCAGGCAATCAGCCCCAGCATTTT.

This clone was picked up one time. The chain has TRBV5-1 and TRBJ2-7, with a possible D match to TRBD1 (5 bases). Between the trimmed V and J ends, which lost 0 bases and 6 bases, there was a span of 19 bases. There are 16 residues in the CDR3. CDR1 is SGHRS, CDR2 YFSETQ, per germline. The CDR3 region is CASSLGAGGAYIEQYV. The CDR3 region has the DNA TGCGCCAGCAGCTTGGGGGCAGGTGGGGCATACATCGAGCAGTACGTC.